This TCR beta chain derives from a study of technical replicates of blood from several donors. The CDR3 spans 12 residues. V gave up 1 base and J gave up 7 bases, with 5 bases separating them. CDR1 SEHNR and CDR2 FQNEAQ come from the germline V gene (reference sequence). Method: immunoSEQ multiplex PCR; TCRdb's copy keeps in-frame clones and lacks some. This sample has 65,000 to 95,000 clones, with around 97% found just once. V usage is TRBV7-9 and J usage is TRBJ1-3; no firm D call. The receptor was derived from a human donor in good health. Material for sequencing was T cells isolated from PBMCs. The chain's CDR3 is CASSLERNTIYF. In nucleotides, the CDR3 is TGTGCCAGCAGCTTAGAGAGGAACACCATATATTTT.